What follows are 8 T cell receptor beta chains derived from one specimen sequenced in a study of blood T cell repertoires in COVID-19. TCRdb's table, derived via immunoSEQ multiplex PCR, lists solely in-frame clones and lacks some. Found here are roughly 260,000 clones, under 85% of them singletons; the top ten hold 4%. The sequenced material came from peripheral blood. Source of these receptors: a woman between 40 and 50 years old with active or convalescent COVID-19.

The V and J genes are TRBV11-1 and TRBJ2-1; 8 positions match TRBD1. The V segment lost 7 bases and the J segment 2 bases; nucleotides outside the gene matches: 13. Germline loops: CDR1 SGHAT, CDR2 FQDESV (reference sequence). CDR3 size: 17 residues. Written as DNA, the CDR3 is TGTGCCAGCACCTCAGCAGGGGGCCTCCCCGCCTACAATGAGCAGTTCTTC. This translates into CASTSAGGLPAYNEQFF. Combining the CDR3 with reference TRBV11-1 and TRBJ2-1 gives the whole variable domain EAEVAQSPRYKITEKSQAVAFWCDPISGHATLYWYRQILGQGPELLVQFQDESVVDDSQLPKDRFSAERLKGVDSTLKIQPAELGDSAMYLCASTSAGGLPAYNEQFFGPGTRLTVL.

This clone is a singleton in its sample. The chain recombines TRBV6-2 or TRBV6-3 with TRBJ2-7; 8 nucleotides align to TRBD1. There are 17 residues in the CDR3. V gave up 2 bases and J gave up 6 bases; unmatched junction bases: 15. CDR1 and CDR2 (germline): MNHEY, SVGEGT. The DNA of the CDR3 is TGTGCCAGCAGTTACGCCGTGACAGGGGTCGGCTCGCGCGAGCAGTACTTC. This translates into CASSYAVTGVGSREQYF.

V usage is TRBV19 and J usage is TRBJ1-4; TRBD1 aligns across 7 bases. V trimming: 7 bases; J trimming: 3 bases; junction bases outside the gene matches: 5. Germline V CDR1 and CDR2: LNHDA, SQIVND (reference sequence). The CDR3 loop spans 14 amino acids. CDR3 sequence (DNA): TGTGCCAGTAACAGGGGAGCCTCTAATGAAAAACTGTTTTTT. Protein sequence: CASNRGASNEKLFF.

This clone has more than one count but fewer than ten. V gene TRBV3-1 (or the pseudogene TRBV3-2) combines with J gene TRBJ1-2, with D unresolved. Germline V lookup: CDR1 LGHDT, CDR2 YNNKEL (reference sequence). The CDR3 is made up of 14 amino acids. Trimming took 4 bases from V and 4 from J, leaving 13 bases between them. The CDR3 region is CASSPTELSYGYTF. The DNA of the CDR3 is TGTGCCAGCAGCCCGACGGAGTTGAGCTATGGCTACACCTTC.

In regard to this clone: A read error may explain this, as a much larger clone is one base away. The CDR3 sequence: CASSLDTTDTQYF. Here the CDR3 DNA reads TGTGCCAGCAGCTTAGACACCACAGATACGCAGTATTTT. The chain links TRBV7-9 to TRBJ2-3; the D is unclear. Trimming took off 1 base at V and 2 bases at J, with 4 bases between the two ends. CDR1 and CDR2 from the germline V gene are SEHNR and FQNEAQ (reference sequence). This CDR3 contains 13 residues. The full variable domain, with the rest looked up from reference TRBV7-9 and TRBJ2-3, is DTGVSQNPRHKITKRGQNVTFRCDPISEHNRLYWYRQTLGQGPEFLTYFQNEAQLEKSRLLSDRFSAERPKGSFSTLEIQRTEQGDSAMYLCASSLDTTDTQYFGPGTRLTVL.

In DNA form, the CDR3 reads TGTGCCAGTAGTATATCCCAGGGGCTCAACGAGCAGTACTTC. It codes for CASSISQGLNEQYF. The V gene is TRBV19, the J gene TRBJ2-7; the D gene is possibly TRBD1 (6 bases). In germline, CDR1 is LNHDA, CDR2 SQIVND (reference sequence). CDR3 length equals 14 residues. V lost 2 bases to trimming and J lost 5 bases, with 13 bases between them.

This clone was observed a few times. The chain recombines TRBV29-1 with TRBJ2-7, with 9 bases that match TRBD1. Germline-derived CDR1 and CDR2 are SQVTM and ANQGSEA. CDR3 size: 12 residues. The J segment lost 6 bases and the V segment lost 8 bases, leaving 8 bases of the junction unmatched. This CDR3 reads CSIGTGRCEQYV. CDR3 sequence (DNA): TGCAGCATTGGGACAGGGCGTTGCGAGCAGTACGTC.

This clone was counted a single time. The chain joins TRBV7-3 to TRBJ2-1; possible D gene TRBD2, 6 bases. V lost 2 bases and J lost 7, with 12 bases in between. Germline CDR1 SGHTA, CDR2 FQGTGA. The length of the CDR3 is 14 residues. CDR3 bases: TGTGCCAGCAGCTTAGCGGGGCTACGGAATGAGCAGTTCTTC. Translation: CASSLAGLRNEQFF.